These T cell receptor beta chains were read from a single sample in a study of blood T cell repertoires in COVID-19. Here immunoSEQ multiplex PCR was the method, and the copy in TCRdb shows in-frame clones only, minus some. The sample lists roughly 220,000 clones, approximately 80% seen once, with roughly 21% in the top ten. The specimen was peripheral blood. The receptors originated from a man aged 25 to 40 with active or convalescent COVID-19. Both conserved end residues are part of each CDR3. The D gene is left open where the match is weak. Size values are once, few and many counts, or a class for expanded clones, and some rows have none.

clone_size: NA; d_call: TRBD1; j_call: TRBJ2-7; v_call: TRBV24-1; cdr3_aa: CATSDPGTGDREQYF; cdr3_nt: TGTGCCACCAGTGACCCCGGGACAGGGGACCGCGAGCAGTACTTC
clone_size: NA; d_call: NA; j_call: TRBJ2-2; v_call: TRBV7-9; cdr3_aa: CASSPDSGELFF; cdr3_nt: TGTGCCAGCAGCCCGGACTCCGGGGAGCTGTTTTTT
clone_size: NA; d_call: TRBD2; j_call: TRBJ2-7; v_call: TRBV4-1; cdr3_aa: CASSQELSSGLAFYEQYF; cdr3_nt: TGCGCCAGCAGCCAAGAATTGAGTTCCGGACTAGCGTTTTACGAGCAGTACTTC
clone_size: few; d_call: TRBD2; j_call: TRBJ2-7; v_call: TRBV28; cdr3_aa: CASSGPLAGSSYEQYF; cdr3_nt: TGTGCCAGTTCAGGCCCACTAGCGGGATCCTCCTACGAGCAGTACTTC
clone_size: NA; d_call: NA; j_call: TRBJ1-2; v_call: TRBV29-1; cdr3_aa: CSVDYGANYGYTF; cdr3_nt: TGCAGCGTTGATTACGGAGCTAACTATGGCTACACCTTC
clone_size: few; d_call: NA; j_call: TRBJ2-2; v_call: TRBV6-2/TRBV6-3; cdr3_aa: CASSYGLTGELFF; cdr3_nt: TGTGCCAGCAGTTACGGCCTGACCGGGGAGCTGTTTTTT
clone_size: NA; d_call: TRBD1; j_call: TRBJ1-2; v_call: TRBV28; cdr3_aa: CASSLGRQGRSNYGYTF; cdr3_nt: TGTGCCAGCAGTTTGGGGAGACAGGGACGATCAAACTATGGCTACACCTTC
clone_size: NA; d_call: NA; j_call: TRBJ2-2; v_call: TRBV19; cdr3_aa: CASQPSDTGELFF; cdr3_nt: TGTGCCAGTCAACCGAGTGACACCGGGGAGCTGTTTTTT
clone_size: NA; d_call: NA; j_call: TRBJ2-3; v_call: TRBV20-1; cdr3_aa: CSASRTGTSTDTQYF; cdr3_nt: TGCAGTGCTAGTCGGACCGGGACTAGCACAGATACGCAGTATTTT
clone_size: NA; d_call: NA; j_call: TRBJ1-6; v_call: TRBV28; cdr3_aa: CASSLDSNSPLHF; cdr3_nt: TGTGCCAGCAGTCTAGACTCAAATTCACCCCTCCACTTT
clone_size: NA; d_call: TRBD2; j_call: TRBJ2-2; v_call: TRBV25-1; cdr3_aa: CASLAGGPNTGELFF; cdr3_nt: TGTGCCAGCCTAGCGGGAGGGCCGAACACCGGGGAGCTGTTTTTT
clone_size: NA; d_call: TRBD1; j_call: TRBJ1-6; v_call: TRBV10-3; cdr3_aa: CAIGGQGHSPLHF; cdr3_nt: TGTGCCATCGGGGGACAGGGTCATTCACCCCTCCACTTT
clone_size: few; d_call: TRBD2; j_call: TRBJ2-1; v_call: TRBV7-2; cdr3_aa: CASSAHTGTSGLVQFF; cdr3_nt: TGTGCCAGCAGCGCCCACACCGGGACTAGCGGGTTAGTGCAGTTCTTC
clone_size: NA; d_call: TRBD1; j_call: TRBJ2-3; v_call: TRBV24-1; cdr3_aa: CATSGPGQLRDTQYF; cdr3_nt: TGTGCCACCAGTGGTCCGGGACAGCTAAGAGATACGCAGTATTTT
clone_size: NA; d_call: NA; j_call: TRBJ2-3; v_call: TRBV29-1; cdr3_aa: CSVESADSADTDTQYF; cdr3_nt: TGCAGCGTTGAATCCGCAGACAGCGCCGACACAGATACGCAGTATTTT
clone_size: NA; d_call: TRBD2; j_call: TRBJ2-1; v_call: TRBV7-2; cdr3_aa: CASSLVALAGENEQFF; cdr3_nt: TGTGCCAGCAGCTTAGTGGCGCTAGCGGGCGAGAATGAGCAGTTCTTC
clone_size: NA; d_call: NA; j_call: TRBJ1-1; v_call: TRBV20-1; cdr3_aa: CSASDLGQLNTEAFF; cdr3_nt: TGCAGTGCTAGTGATCTCGGACAGTTGAACACTGAAGCTTTCTTT
clone_size: NA; d_call: TRBD1; j_call: TRBJ1-5; v_call: TRBV6-5; cdr3_aa: CASRQGANQPQHF; cdr3_nt: TGTGCCAGCAGACAGGGGGCAAATCAGCCCCAGCATTTT
clone_size: NA; d_call: TRBD1; j_call: TRBJ1-2; v_call: TRBV27; cdr3_aa: CASSPTRQGNGYTF; cdr3_nt: TGTGCCAGCAGTCCGACGAGACAGGGAAATGGCTACACCTTC
clone_size: NA; d_call: NA; j_call: TRBJ1-1; v_call: TRBV4-2; cdr3_aa: CASSPSPGPNTEAFF; cdr3_nt: TGTGCCAGCAGCCCCTCGCCAGGGCCGAACACTGAAGCTTTCTTT
clone_size: NA; d_call: NA; j_call: TRBJ2-1; v_call: TRBV7-3; cdr3_aa: CASSLVGGAGVISNEQFF; cdr3_nt: TGTGCCAGCAGCTTAGTCGGGGGAGCGGGCGTTATTAGCAATGAGCAGTTCTTC
clone_size: NA; d_call: NA; j_call: TRBJ1-6; v_call: TRBV6-2/TRBV6-3; cdr3_aa: CASSYSLTRRESPLHF; cdr3_nt: TGTGCCAGCAGTTACTCACTAACACGTCGGGAGTCACCCCTCCACTTT
clone_size: NA; d_call: TRBD1; j_call: TRBJ2-2; v_call: TRBV7-9; cdr3_aa: CASSANRGTGELFF; cdr3_nt: TGTGCCAGCAGCGCTAACAGGGGTACCGGGGAGCTGTTTTTT
clone_size: NA; d_call: TRBD1; j_call: TRBJ1-4; v_call: TRBV7-2; cdr3_aa: CASSPPGQYEKLFF; cdr3_nt: TGTGCCAGCAGCCCGCCGGGACAGTATGAAAAACTGTTTTTT
clone_size: NA; d_call: NA; j_call: TRBJ1-5; v_call: TRBV28; cdr3_aa: CASIGGGTYSNQPQHF; cdr3_nt: TGTGCCAGCATTGGGGGGGGCACCTATAGCAATCAGCCCCAGCATTTT
clone_size: once; d_call: TRBD2; j_call: TRBJ2-7; v_call: TRBV15; cdr3_aa: CATSRDRGGHEQYF; cdr3_nt: TGTGCCACCAGCAGAGATAGGGGAGGGCACGAGCAGTACTTC
clone_size: NA; d_call: TRBD1; j_call: TRBJ2-1; v_call: TRBV9; cdr3_aa: CASSPGQGEFF; cdr3_nt: TGTGCCAGCAGTCCGGGACAGGGTGAGTTCTTC
clone_size: NA; d_call: NA; j_call: TRBJ2-1; v_call: TRBV7-8; cdr3_aa: CASSIQDNGDEQFF; cdr3_nt: TGTGCCAGCAGCATACAAGACAACGGGGATGAGCAGTTCTTC
clone_size: NA; d_call: NA; j_call: TRBJ2-5; v_call: TRBV19; cdr3_aa: CASSMSPLGLEETQYF; cdr3_nt: TGTGCCAGTAGTATGAGCCCTTTGGGGCTCGAGGAGACCCAGTACTTC
clone_size: NA; d_call: NA; j_call: TRBJ1-5; v_call: TRBV9; cdr3_aa: CASSRGGDGNQPQHF; cdr3_nt: TGTGCCAGCAGCCGTGGGGGGGACGGCAATCAGCCCCAGCATTTT
clone_size: NA; d_call: NA; j_call: TRBJ1-1; v_call: TRBV27; cdr3_aa: CASSLSMNTEAFF; cdr3_nt: TGTGCCAGCAGTTTATCCATGAACACTGAAGCTTTCTTT
clone_size: NA; d_call: TRBD1; j_call: TRBJ1-5; v_call: TRBV6-2/TRBV6-3; cdr3_aa: CASSRTGTGINQPQHF; cdr3_nt: TGTGCCAGCAGCAGGACCGGGACAGGGATCAATCAGCCCCAGCATTTT
clone_size: NA; d_call: NA; j_call: TRBJ1-3; v_call: TRBV6-6; cdr3_aa: CASIDSDSGNTIYF; cdr3_nt: TGTGCCAGCATTGACAGTGACTCTGGAAACACCATATATTTT
clone_size: NA; d_call: NA; j_call: TRBJ2-3; v_call: TRBV5-6; cdr3_aa: CASSFWSIPPDTQYF; cdr3_nt: TGTGCCAGCAGCTTTTGGAGTATTCCTCCAGATACGCAGTATTTT
clone_size: once; d_call: NA; j_call: TRBJ1-1; v_call: TRBV6-2/TRBV6-3; cdr3_aa: CASSLRVTEAFF; cdr3_nt: TGTGCCAGCAGCCTCAGGGTAACTGAAGCTTTCTTT
clone_size: NA; d_call: NA; j_call: TRBJ1-2; v_call: TRBV5-1; cdr3_aa: CASSLEGEPDYGYTF; cdr3_nt: TGCGCCAGCAGTTTGGAGGGGGAGCCTGACTATGGCTACACCTTC
clone_size: NA; d_call: NA; j_call: TRBJ1-1; v_call: TRBV28; cdr3_aa: CASTLLQAGTEAFF; cdr3_nt: TGTGCCAGCACCCTACTACAGGCCGGTACTGAAGCTTTCTTT
clone_size: NA; d_call: TRBD1; j_call: TRBJ1-2; v_call: TRBV9; cdr3_aa: CASSDQGVRGYTF; cdr3_nt: TGTGCCAGCAGCGACCAGGGGGTAAGGGGCTACACCTTC
clone_size: few; d_call: TRBD1; j_call: TRBJ2-1; v_call: TRBV5-4; cdr3_aa: CASSHFYLDRENEQFF; cdr3_nt: TGTGCCAGCAGCCATTTTTACCTTGACAGGGAGAATGAGCAGTTCTTC
clone_size: NA; d_call: TRBD1; j_call: TRBJ2-7; v_call: TRBV6-2/TRBV6-3; cdr3_aa: CASSSRYSRQGPRGTYEQYF; cdr3_nt: TGTGCCAGCAGCTCCCGTTACAGCCGACAGGGTCCTCGGGGCACCTACGAGCAGTACTTC
clone_size: NA; d_call: NA; j_call: TRBJ2-3; v_call: TRBV10-3; cdr3_aa: CAISAGPAGTDTQYF; cdr3_nt: TGTGCCATCAGTGCCGGCCCAGCGGGCACAGATACGCAGTATTTT
clone_size: NA; d_call: NA; j_call: TRBJ1-3; v_call: TRBV3-1/TRBV3-2; cdr3_aa: CASSQDLSSGNTIYF; cdr3_nt: TGTGCCAGCAGCCAGGACTTGAGCTCTGGAAACACCATATATTTT
clone_size: NA; d_call: TRBD1; j_call: TRBJ2-1; v_call: TRBV6-5; cdr3_aa: CASRPDRGRDPFF; cdr3_nt: TGTGCCAGCAGACCGGACAGGGGGCGAGATCCGTTCTTC
clone_size: NA; d_call: TRBD1; j_call: TRBJ1-6; v_call: TRBV5-6; cdr3_aa: CASSIGTGGNNSPLHF; cdr3_nt: TGTGCCAGCAGTATCGGGACAGGAGGAAATAATTCACCCCTCCACTTT
clone_size: NA; d_call: NA; j_call: TRBJ2-7; v_call: TRBV30; cdr3_aa: CAWSVDWDKPYEQYF; cdr3_nt: TGTGCCTGGAGTGTAGATTGGGACAAGCCCTACGAGCAGTACTTC
clone_size: NA; d_call: NA; j_call: TRBJ2-5; v_call: TRBV2; cdr3_aa: CASGTQGHQETQYF; cdr3_nt: TGTGCCAGCGGAACCCAGGGCCACCAAGAGACCCAGTACTTC
clone_size: NA; d_call: TRBD1; j_call: TRBJ1-5; v_call: TRBV27; cdr3_aa: CASRRQGGQPQHF; cdr3_nt: TGTGCCAGCAGGCGACAGGGGGGTCAGCCCCAGCATTTT
clone_size: NA; d_call: NA; j_call: TRBJ1-5; v_call: TRBV29-1; cdr3_aa: CGGLAKPQHF; cdr3_nt: TGCGGCGGCCTAGCGAAGCCCCAGCATTTT
clone_size: NA; d_call: NA; j_call: TRBJ2-3; v_call: TRBV5-8; cdr3_aa: CASLGARGSTDTQYF; cdr3_nt: TGTGCCAGCTTAGGAGCTAGGGGAAGCACAGATACGCAGTATTTT
clone_size: few; d_call: NA; j_call: TRBJ1-1; v_call: TRBV9; cdr3_aa: CASSVDREAFF; cdr3_nt: TGTGCCAGCAGCGTCGACAGAGAAGCTTTCTTT
clone_size: NA; d_call: NA; j_call: TRBJ1-5; v_call: TRBV30; cdr3_aa: CAWSEQANQPQHF; cdr3_nt: TGTGCCTGGAGTGAGCAGGCTAATCAGCCCCAGCATTTT
clone_size: NA; d_call: TRBD1; j_call: TRBJ2-4; v_call: TRBV6-5; cdr3_aa: CASSWSGQQNIQYF; cdr3_nt: TGTGCCAGCAGTTGGTCGGGACAGCAAAACATTCAGTACTTC
clone_size: NA; d_call: NA; j_call: TRBJ2-3; v_call: TRBV28; cdr3_aa: CASSLGAQGQYF; cdr3_nt: TGTGCCAGCAGTTTAGGTGCTCAGGGACAGTATTTT
clone_size: NA; d_call: NA; j_call: TRBJ2-1; v_call: TRBV7-6; cdr3_aa: CASSLGRGSFYEQFF; cdr3_nt: TGTGCCAGCAGCTTAGGAAGGGGGAGTTTTTATGAGCAGTTCTTC
clone_size: NA; d_call: NA; j_call: TRBJ1-6; v_call: TRBV7-2; cdr3_aa: CASSLRADSPLHF; cdr3_nt: TGTGCCAGCAGCTTACGCGCGGATTCACCCCTCCACTTT
clone_size: NA; d_call: TRBD1; j_call: TRBJ2-1; v_call: TRBV19; cdr3_aa: CASSIGQGLEQFF; cdr3_nt: TGTGCCAGTAGTATAGGACAGGGGTTGGAGCAGTTCTTC
clone_size: NA; d_call: TRBD1; j_call: TRBJ1-5; v_call: TRBV2; cdr3_aa: CASRASGTGEFSNQPQHF; cdr3_nt: TGTGCCAGCAGGGCCTCCGGGACAGGGGAGTTTAGCAATCAGCCCCAGCATTTT
clone_size: NA; d_call: TRBD1; j_call: TRBJ1-6; v_call: TRBV28; cdr3_aa: CASSPWGDRGDNSPLHF; cdr3_nt: TGTGCCAGCAGTCCCTGGGGCGACAGGGGAGATAATTCACCCCTCCACTTT
clone_size: NA; d_call: NA; j_call: TRBJ2-3; v_call: TRBV21-1; cdr3_aa: CANRENPTDTQYF; cdr3_nt: TGTGCCAACCGGGAAAACCCCACAGATACGCAGTATTTT
clone_size: NA; d_call: NA; j_call: TRBJ2-1; v_call: TRBV9; cdr3_aa: CASSPTGDRTYNEQFF; cdr3_nt: TGTGCCAGCAGCCCCACGGGGGACCGAACCTACAATGAGCAGTTCTTC